These 8 T cell receptor beta chains share one sample of origin, sequenced in a study of OX40 agonist ivuxolimab in advanced cancers. Some clones are missing from TCRdb's copy, which holds only in-frame ones; the method was immunoSEQ multiplex PCR. The repertoire includes 40,000 to 45,000 clones, roughly 85% of them detected once, and about 16% sits in the top ten. The sequences come from CD4+ or CD8+ T cells sorted from blood, collected in a trial of the OX40 agonist ivuxolimab. The receptors were gathered from an adult with an advanced solid tumor such as melanoma, head and neck, liver or kidney cancer.

The count of this clone is one. This chain connects TRBV12-2 to TRBJ1-1. TRBV12-2 is assigned pseudogene status. The CDR3 is 14 residues long. In DNA form, the CDR3 reads TGTGCAAGTCGCTGCGGGGCCCAGAACACTGAAGCTTTCTTT. Residues: CASRCGAQNTEAFF.

V gene TRBV4-3 combines with J gene TRBJ1-1; D gene ambiguous. CDR3 length: 15 amino acids. Germline-derived CDR1 and CDR2 are LGHNA and YSLEER. With 1 base removed from V and 5 bases from J, the gap between germline ends came to 14 bases. The CDR3 coding sequence is TGCGCCAGCAGCCAAGGGACCCCTTTGTGGACTGAAGCTTTCTTT. The encoded protein is CASSQGTPLWTEAFF.

In DNA form, the CDR3 reads TGTGCCAGCAGCGTAGCGGGGCAGGTTCAATCTGGAAACACCATATATTTT. Its translation is CASSVAGQVQSGNTIYF. This chain uses TRBV9 with TRBJ1-3; tentatively, D is TRBD1 (5 bases). The CDR3 sequence is 17 residues long. The V and J ends lost 0 bases and 1 base respectively, with 14 bases between them. Germline V gene lookup returns CDR1 SGDLS and CDR2 YYNGEE.

The V and J genes are TRBV5-6 and TRBJ2-7; the D is unclear. Trimming shortened V by 0 bases and J by 0 bases, and 7 bases separated the two germline ends. The germline V gene encodes CDR1 SGHDT and CDR2 YYEEEE. There are 14 residues in the CDR3. CDR3 protein: CASSLGGSSYEQYF. The CDR3 nucleotides are TGTGCCAGCAGCTTGGGTGGAAGCTCCTACGAGCAGTACTTC.

The chain uses TRBV9 and TRBJ1-1, with D perhaps matching TRBD1 (6 bases). Trimming pared 3 bases from V and 2 bases from J, leaving 11 bases between. This CDR3 is 14 amino acids long. CDR1 and CDR2 (germline): SGDLS, YYNGEE. The CDR3 spells CASSDRDTNTEAFF. In DNA, the CDR3 is TGTGCCAGCAGCGACCGGGACACAAACACTGAAGCTTTCTTT.

In its sample, this clone was seen once. This chain joins TRBV7-9 and TRBJ2-1; D gene uncertain. The V and J ends lost 3 bases and 6 bases respectively, with 6 bases between them. CDR1 and CDR2 (germline): SEHNR, FQNEAQ (reference sequence). The length of the CDR3 is 12 residues. CDR3 amino acids: CASSFSVNEQFF. CDR3 bases: TGTGCCAGCAGCTTTTCCGTCAATGAGCAGTTCTTC.

The count of this clone is one. This rearrangement joins TRBV30 to TRBJ1-2, with D tentatively TRBD1 (6 bases). The CDR3 has 17 amino acids. V was cut by 1 base and J by 8 bases, with 26 bases left in between. Germline V gene sequence: CDR1 GTSNPN, CDR2 SVGIG (reference sequence). The CDR3 region is CAWSDTGTRVFSVGYTF. For the CDR3, the DNA is TGTGCCTGGAGTGATACCGGGACAAGGGTATTTTCTGTCGGCTACACCTTC.

In its sample, this clone was seen once. This chain links TRBV5-8 with TRBJ1-1, with D possibly TRBD1 on 6 matching bases. Germline CDR1 is SGHTS and CDR2 is YDEGEE. CDR3 length: 13 amino acids. V was pared by 5 bases and J by 11 bases, with 19 bases between. CDR3: CASSLGGASGAFF. The CDR3 DNA sequence: TGTGCCAGCAGTCTCGGGGGGGCATCCGGTGCTTTCTTT.